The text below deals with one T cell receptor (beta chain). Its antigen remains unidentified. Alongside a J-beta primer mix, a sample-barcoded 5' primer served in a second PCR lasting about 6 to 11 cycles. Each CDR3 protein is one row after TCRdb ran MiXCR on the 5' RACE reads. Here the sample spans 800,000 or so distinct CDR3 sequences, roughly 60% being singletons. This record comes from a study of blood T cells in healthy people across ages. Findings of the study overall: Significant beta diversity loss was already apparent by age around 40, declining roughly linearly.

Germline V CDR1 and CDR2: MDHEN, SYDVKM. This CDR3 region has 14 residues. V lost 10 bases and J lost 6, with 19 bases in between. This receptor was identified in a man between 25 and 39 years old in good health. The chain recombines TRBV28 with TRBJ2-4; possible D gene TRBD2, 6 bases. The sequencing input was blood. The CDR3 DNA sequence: TGTGCCACCGCTGCCGGGACTGCCTTAAACATTCAGTACTTC. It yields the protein CATAAGTALNIQYF.